The 2 T cell receptor beta chains listed next were all sequenced from one sample in a study of blood T cell repertoires in COVID-19. Produced via immunoSEQ multiplex PCR; TCRdb's table is partial and in-frame only. The sample carries 470,000 or so clones, 87% recorded once. Sequencing used PBMCs or T cells enriched from blood (not recorded which). These receptors originate from a woman younger than 30 with acute COVID-19.

In its sample, this clone was seen a few times. This chain links TRBV20-1 with TRBJ2-1, with 11 bases lining up with TRBD2. Trimming removed 3 bases from V and 0 bases from J; junction bases left unmatched: 13. This CDR3 is 19 amino acids long. Germline CDR1 is DFQATT and CDR2 is SNEGSKA (reference sequence). The CDR3 loop is CSASGGRLAGHSSYNEQFF. As DNA, the CDR3 is TGCAGTGCTAGTGGGGGGCGACTAGCGGGGCACAGCTCCTACAATGAGCAGTTCTTC.

CDR3 loop: CAIQEGARHEQFF. CDR3 DNA: TGTGCCATCCAAGAGGGGGCTCGGCATGAGCAGTTCTTC. The chain links TRBV28 to TRBJ2-1; 7 bases agree with TRBD1. Germline trimming cut 10 bases from V and 8 bases from J; bases unmatched to any gene: 11. In germline, CDR1 is MDHEN, CDR2 SYDVKM. This CDR3 spans 13 amino acids.